This T cell receptor beta chain was profiled in a study of T-cell memory formation after mild COVID-19. Comment on this clonotype: As yet, its antigen is unknown.

Study-level results: Proof of SARS-CoV-2 specificity was absent for the second-wave clones that crested on day 37. Some clones that responded turned up in pre-infection memory, which suggests that cross-reactive memory joined in.

TCRdb ran MiXCR on the 5' RACE reads and lists one entry per CDR3 protein. The sample has around 470,000 distinct CDR3 sequences; around 20% are singletons. Germline CDR1 and CDR2: SGHTA and FQGNSA. V shed 5 bases, J shed 4 bases, and the junction held 3 bases outside the gene matches. There are 15 residues in the CDR3. The chain is built from TRBV7-2 and TRBJ2-4; TRBD2 aligns across 12 bases. Sequenced: PBMCs or a T cell subset sorted from them (not recorded which). This clonotype was obtained from an adult woman who had mild COVID-19 (a few samples of this study predate the infection). Cell type and time point are not known. CDR3 protein: CASSPSGRGKNIQYF. CDR3 sequence (DNA): TGTGCCAGCAGCCCTAGCGGGAGGGGAAAAAACATTCAGTACTTC.